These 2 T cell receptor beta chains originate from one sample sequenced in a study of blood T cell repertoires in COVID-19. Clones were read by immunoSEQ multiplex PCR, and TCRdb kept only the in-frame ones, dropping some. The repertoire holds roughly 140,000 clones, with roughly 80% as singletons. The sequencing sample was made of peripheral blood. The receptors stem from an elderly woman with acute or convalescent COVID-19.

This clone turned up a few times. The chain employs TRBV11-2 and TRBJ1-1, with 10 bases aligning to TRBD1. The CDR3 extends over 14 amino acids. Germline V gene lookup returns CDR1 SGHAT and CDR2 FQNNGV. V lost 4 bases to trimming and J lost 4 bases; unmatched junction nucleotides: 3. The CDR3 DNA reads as TGTGCCAGCAGCTCCAGGACAGGGGGCACTGAAGCTTTCTTT. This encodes CASSSRTGGTEAFF.

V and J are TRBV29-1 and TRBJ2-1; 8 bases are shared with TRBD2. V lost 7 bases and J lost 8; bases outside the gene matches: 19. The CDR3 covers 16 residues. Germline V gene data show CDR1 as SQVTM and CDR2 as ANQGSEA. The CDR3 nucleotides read TGCAGCGGGGGATTAGCGGGATATACAAGCTCGGATGAGCAGTTCTTC. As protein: CSGGLAGYTSSDEQFF.